A single sample gave rise to the 5 T cell receptor beta chains below, sequenced in a study of cytomegalovirus exposure and HLA in healthy donors. PCR used 60 Vbeta primers and 13 Jbeta primers. Sequenced by immunoSEQ multiplex PCR; TCRdb stores in-frame clones only, minus some. The sample carries approximately 280,000 clones, about 90% recorded once. The sequencing sample was made of PBMCs. These receptors were collected from a young woman in good health and CMV-seronegative.

The rearrangement joins TRBV5-4 to TRBJ1-2, with 9 bases identical to TRBD1. V lost 3 bases to trimming and J lost 7 bases; unmatched junction nucleotides: 10. The CDR3 runs 15 residues. Germline values: CDR1 SGHNT, CDR2 YYREEE (reference sequence). The CDR3 reads CASSSAGTGLFGYTF. CDR3 in DNA: TGTGCCAGCAGCTCCGCCGGGACAGGGCTCTTTGGCTACACCTTC.

The chain is built from TRBV2 and TRBJ1-2, with 11 bases matching TRBD1. V was pared by 5 bases and J by 5 bases, with 4 bases of the junction left unmatched. CDR1 is SNHLY and CDR2 is FYNNEI in the germline V gene. There are 14 residues in the CDR3. The CDR3 reads CASSSGQGAYGYTF. In nucleotides, the CDR3 is TGTGCCAGCAGTTCAGGACAGGGGGCATATGGCTACACCTTC.

The chain carries TRBV11-2 and TRBJ1-4; 7 nucleotides align to TRBD1. V gave up 5 bases and J gave up 3 bases; unmatched junction bases: 6. Germline CDR1 reads SGHAT; CDR2 reads FQNNGV. The CDR3 is 15 residues long. The CDR3 DNA follows: TGTGCCAGCAGCCCGACAGGGACGGCTAATGAAAAACTGTTTTTT. Encoded protein: CASSPTGTANEKLFF. The whole variable domain, filled in from reference TRBV11-2 and TRBJ1-4, reads EAGVAQSPRYKIIEKRQSVAFWCNPISGHATLYWYQQILGQGPKLLIQFQNNGVVDDSQLPKDRFSAERLKGVDSTLKIQPAKLEDSAVYLCASSPTGTANEKLFFGSGTQLSVL.

The chain links TRBV6-1 to TRBJ2-5, with TRBD1 matching over 10 bases. With the DNA end fitting TRBJ2-7 better, the J assignment may be wrong. In germline, CDR1 is MNHNS, CDR2 SASEGT. The CDR3 is 16 residues long. The CDR3 nucleotides are TGTGCCAGCAGTGGAGGCCGGGACAGGGGAATGTACGAGCAGTACTTC. Protein: CASSGGRDRGMYEQYF.

The chain carries TRBV5-1 and TRBJ2-3; 10 nucleotides match TRBD2. Germline assignment: CDR1 SGHRS and CDR2 YFSETQ. The V gene end was trimmed by 4 bases and the J gene end by 0 bases; junction bases not matched to a gene: 5. This CDR3 comprises 16 residues. The CDR3: CASSPERGGSTDTQYF. In DNA, the CDR3 is TGCGCCAGCAGCCCGGAGCGGGGGGGCAGCACAGATACGCAGTATTTT.